The 22 T cell receptor beta chains below all came from one sample that was sequenced in a study of CD8+CD57+ T cells in acquired aplastic anemia. CDR3 and TCR beta VDJ profiling relied on a genomic DNA template. MiXCR was run by TCRdb on the reads, yielding one entry per CDR3 protein. This table holds some 42,000 distinct CDR3 sequences, about 65% found once. Sequencing was performed on sorted CD4+, CD8+, or CD8+CD57+ T cells (not recorded which) from PBMCs. These receptors were collected from a human donor in good health, serving as a control.

The chain uses TRBV10-1 and TRBJ2-3; TRBD2 matches at 7 bases. There are 15 residues in the CDR3. The V gene end was trimmed by 3 bases and the J gene end by 6 bases; junction bases not matched to a gene: 9. CDR1 and CDR2 (germline): WNHNN, SYGVQD (reference sequence). CDR3 amino acids: CASSDRLAVGDTQYF. CDR3 bases: TGCGCCAGCAGTGATCGGCTAGCGGTTGGGGATACGCAGTATTTT.

This clonotype was recorded at least ten times. The chain is built from TRBV19 and TRBJ2-3; the match to TRBD2 covers 10 bases. Germline V lookup: CDR1 LNHDA, CDR2 SQIVND (reference sequence). CDR3 size: 17 residues. Unmatched junction bases numbered 5, after V lost 1 base and J lost 1 base. CDR3 sequence: CASSIVLGTSGTDTQYF. The CDR3 DNA reads as TGTGCCAGTAGTATAGTGCTCGGGACTAGCGGCACAGATACGCAGTATTTT.

This clonotype has a handful of counts. The chain employs TRBV7-8 and TRBJ1-6, with D possibly being TRBD1 (6 bases). Trimming removed 1 base at V and 7 bases at J, with 11 bases between. In germline, CDR1 is SGHVS, CDR2 FQNEAQ. CDR3 length equals 15 residues. The CDR3 loop reads CASSLDRVLNSPLHF. The CDR3 DNA follows: TGTGCCAGCAGCTTAGACAGGGTTTTGAATTCACCCCTCCACTTT.

The J gene is TRBJ2-2, the V gene TRBV7-8; the D gene could be TRBD1 or TRBD2 (5 bases each). V dropped 8 bases and J dropped 4 bases, with 14 bases sitting between them. The CDR3 contains 14 residues. The germline V gene has CDR1 SGHVS and CDR2 FQNEAQ. CDR3 protein: CASGPPRGTGELFF. The CDR3 nucleotides read TGTGCCAGCGGGCCCCCGAGGGGCACCGGGGAGCTGTTTTTT.

With respect to this clonotype: The missing conserved phenylalanine or tryptophan at the end of this CDR3 makes a read error likely. This sequence joins TRBV9 and TRBJ2-1; TRBD1 might be the D (5 bases). With 3 bases removed from V and 5 bases from J, the gap between germline ends came to 15 bases. The CDR3 spans 15 residues. The germline V gene has CDR1 SGDLS and CDR2 YYNGEE. The CDR3 here is CASSASGVGHNEQFS. Here the CDR3 DNA reads TGTGCCAGCAGCGCTTCAGGAGTGGGGCACAATGAGCAGTTCTCC.

This clonotype was recorded only once. The rearrangement joins TRBV25-1 to TRBJ2-5; the match to TRBD2 covers 8 bases. After removal of 5 bases from V and 5 bases from J, the junction contained 7 bases not matched to a gene. CDR3 length: 14 residues. Per germline, CDR1 MGHDK and CDR2 SYGVNS. CDR3 residues: CASSPPGLGETQYF. CDR3 nucleotide sequence: TGTGCCAGCAGTCCTCCGGGACTAGGGGAGACCCAGTACTTC.

The chain carries TRBV11-2 and TRBJ2-1; no clear D. Trimming left V 0 bases short and J 0 bases short, with 15 bases between. Germline V gene sequence: CDR1 SGHAT, CDR2 FQNNGV. The CDR3 is 18 amino acids. This CDR3 is CASSLDVAVESSYNEQFF. For the CDR3, the DNA is TGTGCCAGCAGCTTAGATGTGGCGGTCGAAAGCTCCTACAATGAGCAGTTCTTC.

Notes on this clonotype: One end of the junction does not line up with germline, which may come from a read error. The V gene is TRBV2, the J gene TRBJ1-3; TRBD1 aligns across 8 bases. The CDR3 loop spans 13 amino acids. The germline V gene has CDR1 SNHLY and CDR2 FYNNEI. Here the CDR3 reads CASSDRGGDTIYF. For the CDR3, the DNA is TGTGCCAGCAGCGACAGGGGTGGAGACACCATATATTTT.

The V call is TRBV25-1, the J call TRBJ1-2; a weak D match, TRBD1 (5 bases). This CDR3 spans 16 amino acids. Germline lookup yields CDR1 MGHDK and CDR2 SYGVNS. Trimming took 1 base from V and 4 from J, leaving 16 bases between them. The CDR3 loop reads CASSELSGTGIYGYTF. The CDR3 DNA is TGTGCCAGCAGTGAATTGTCGGGGACGGGAATCTATGGCTACACCTTC.

A note on this clonotype: One end of the junction fails to match germline, which may point to a read error. V is TRBV7-6 and J is TRBJ2-5; D not resolved. The CDR3 contains 11 residues. Germline CDR1 SGHVS, CDR2 FNYEAQ. The CDR3 loop reads CASSYQEAQYF. CDR3 in DNA: TGTGCCAGCAGTTATCAAGAGGCCCAGTACTTC.

This chain links TRBV7-9 with TRBJ1-1; D call uncertain. Germline CDR1 is SEHNR and CDR2 is FQNEAQ (reference sequence). V lost 3 bases, J lost 5 bases, and 10 bases lay in between. The CDR3 runs to 13 residues. The CDR3 coding sequence is TGTGCCAGCAGCTTTTTTCAGATTACTGAAGCTTTCTTT. Its protein product is CASSFFQITEAFF.

This chain links TRBV7-9 with TRBJ1-2; D unclear. There are 12 residues in the CDR3. V was pared by 5 bases and J by 7 bases, with 11 bases between. Germline V gene lookup returns CDR1 SEHNR and CDR2 FQNEAQ (reference sequence). In DNA, the CDR3 is TGTGCCAGCAGCCTAGGTACTCTTGGCTACACCTTC. Residues: CASSLGTLGYTF.

The chain carries TRBV19 and TRBJ2-3, with D possibly matching TRBD1 (6 bases). The CDR3 extends over 14 amino acids. CDR1 is LNHDA, CDR2 SQIVND, per germline (reference sequence). V dropped 5 bases and J dropped 6 bases, with 15 bases sitting between them. The CDR3 sequence: CASSRLGQSDTQYF. CDR3 in DNA: TGTGCCAGTAGTCGATTGGGACAATCGGATACGCAGTATTTT.

This clonotype was detected once. The DNA for the CDR3 is TGCGCCAGCAGCCAAGCGGGAAATAGGCTGAACACTGAAGCTTTCTTT. Protein product: CASSQAGNRLNTEAFF. The rearrangement uses TRBV4-1 and TRBJ1-1, with D unresolved. There are 16 residues in the CDR3. V was shortened by 1 base and J by 0 bases, with 12 bases between the two germline ends. Per germline, CDR1 MGHRA and CDR2 YSYEKL.

This clonotype occurred a few times. The chain is built from TRBV9 and TRBJ1-2; a possible D gene is TRBD1 (6 bases). CDR3 length equals 18 residues. V dropped 0 bases and J dropped 5 bases, with 23 bases sitting between them. Germline CDR1 and CDR2: SGDLS and YYNGEE. The CDR3 DNA reads TGTGCCAGCAGCGTAGACGGGGAGGACAGTTGGCTTGGGTATGGCTACACCTTC. This gives the protein CASSVDGEDSWLGYGYTF.

The V gene is TRBV6-2 or TRBV6-3, the J gene TRBJ1-2, with 7 bases that match TRBD1. The V segment lost 5 bases and the J segment 1 base; nucleotides outside the gene matches: 7. The germline V gene has CDR1 MNHEY and CDR2 SVGEGT. This CDR3 contains 15 residues. CDR3 region: CASSGQAMGNYGYTF. The DNA for the CDR3 is TGTGCCAGCAGTGGACAGGCGATGGGTAACTATGGCTACACCTTC.

The table lists this clonotype with many counts. V is TRBV18 and J is TRBJ2-5, with 7 bases lining up with TRBD1. The CDR3 loop spans 15 amino acids. Germline CDR1 is KGHSH and CDR2 is LQKENI. J was trimmed by 4 bases and V by 4 bases; bases with no gene match: 9. The CDR3 DNA reads TGTGCCAGCTCACTACGGGACAGCCCGAGAGAGACCCAGTACTTC. It codes for CASSLRDSPRETQYF.

V is TRBV2 and J is TRBJ2-7; no definite D call. From germline, CDR1 is SNHLY and CDR2 FYNNEI. This CDR3 has 12 residues. V lost 5 bases and J 2 bases, leaving 7 bases between the germline ends. CDR3: CASSPVAYEQYF. The DNA of the CDR3 is TGTGCCAGCAGTCCGGTTGCCTACGAGCAGTACTTC. The whole variable domain, filled in from reference TRBV2 and TRBJ2-7, reads EPEVTQTPSHQVTQMGQEVILRCVPISNHLYFYWYRQILGQKVEFLVSFYNNEISEKSEIFDDQFSVERPDGSNFTLKIRSTKLEDSAMYFCASSPVAYEQYFGPGTRLTVT.

The chain links TRBV19 to TRBJ1-3; D remains ambiguous. V lost 7 bases, J lost 0 bases, and 10 bases lay in between. This CDR3 comprises 14 residues. The germline V gene has CDR1 LNHDA and CDR2 SQIVND (reference sequence). CDR3 sequence reads: CASTRGSSGNTIYF. The CDR3 bases are TGTGCCAGTACGAGAGGCAGCTCTGGAAACACCATATATTTT. Full variable domain (rest looked up from reference TRBV19 and TRBJ1-3): DGGITQSPKYLFRKEGQNVTLSCEQNLNHDAMYWYRQDPGQGLRLIYYSQIVNDFQKGDIAEGYSVSREKKESFPLTVTSAQKNPTAFYLCASTRGSSGNTIYFGEGSWLTVV.

The chain combines TRBV15 with TRBJ2-7; D is possibly TRBD1 or TRBD2 (6 bases each). Trimming stripped 2 bases from V and 5 bases from J, with 13 bases between. The CDR3 runs 14 residues. The germline CDR1 and CDR2 sequences are LNHNV and YYDKDF (reference sequence). CDR3 DNA: TGTGCCACCAGCAGACGGGGGCAGTACAACGAGCAGTACTTC. Translation gives CATSRRGQYNEQYF.

Comment on this clonotype: Being one base from a much bigger clone, this may be a read error. V usage is TRBV7-9 and J usage is TRBJ2-2, with no clear D. Germline-derived CDR1 and CDR2 are SEHNR and FQNEAQ (reference sequence). This CDR3 spans 14 amino acids. The V gene lost 5 bases and the J gene lost 6 bases, with 13 bases spanning the gap. The DNA for the CDR3 is TGTGCCAGCAGCGCCAGGTTCGACGCCGGGGAGCTGTTTTTT. Amino acids: CASSARFDAGELFF.

This clonotype appeared once. The J gene is TRBJ1-1, the V gene TRBV15; D ambiguous. V was clipped by 0 bases and J by 11 bases, with 16 bases between them. The length of the CDR3 is 14 residues. Per the germline V gene, CDR1 is LNHNV and CDR2 is YYDKDF (reference sequence). In nucleotides, the CDR3 is TGTGCCACCAGCAGAGATAAGGAAGGCGGTGAGGCTTTCTTT. It yields the protein CATSRDKEGGEAFF.